The 14 T cell receptor beta chains listed next were all sequenced from one sample in a study of T cell responses to AZD1222 COVID-19 vaccine. Assay: immunoSEQ multiplex PCR; the TCRdb copy retains only in-frame clones and omits some. The repertoire holds approximately 170,000 clones, with roughly 92% as singletons. Sequenced here: peripheral blood, sampled on day 0 of AZD1222 vaccination. These receptors all come from an adult in good health.

A note on this clone: In the same sample, other DNA sequences code for this CDR3. The V gene is TRBV9, the J gene TRBJ1-4, with unresolved D. From germline, CDR1 is SGDLS and CDR2 YYNGEE. This CDR3 has 15 amino acids. The V gene lost 0 bases and the J gene lost 0 bases, with 6 bases spanning the gap. The CDR3 sequence: CASSVGRATNEKLFF. The CDR3 DNA reads TGTGCCAGCAGCGTAGGGAGAGCAACTAATGAAAAACTGTTTTTT.

The V call is TRBV19, the J call TRBJ1-1; D might be TRBD1 (5 bases). In germline, CDR1 is LNHDA, CDR2 SQIVND (reference sequence). The CDR3 covers 14 residues. Trimming removed 9 bases at V and 1 base at J, with 15 bases between. CDR3 sequence: CASTLQASNTEAFF. The CDR3, as DNA: TGTGCCAGCACCCTACAGGCCTCGAACACTGAAGCTTTCTTT. The whole variable domain, remainder taken from reference TRBV19 and TRBJ1-1, is DGGITQSPKYLFRKEGQNVTLSCEQNLNHDAMYWYRQDPGQGLRLIYYSQIVNDFQKGDIAEGYSVSREKKESFPLTVTSAQKNPTAFYLCASTLQASNTEAFFGQGTRLTVV.

The rearrangement uses TRBV2 and TRBJ2-2; no definite D call. This CDR3 comprises 13 residues. V was clipped by 6 bases and J by 5 bases, with 10 bases between them. CDR1 and CDR2 from the germline V gene are SNHLY and FYNNEI. The CDR3 loop reads CASSLTGTGELFF. DNA of the CDR3: TGTGCCAGCAGCCTGACGGGTACCGGGGAGCTGTTTTTT. The full variable domain, with the rest looked up from reference TRBV2 and TRBJ2-2, is EPEVTQTPSHQVTQMGQEVILRCVPISNHLYFYWYRQILGQKVEFLVSFYNNEISEKSEIFDDQFSVERPDGSNFTLKIRSTKLEDSAMYFCASSLTGTGELFFGEGSRLTVL.

The chain has TRBV2 and TRBJ1-5; D perhaps matches TRBD1 (5 bases). This CDR3 contains 14 residues. Deletions cut 6 bases from V and 6 bases from J, with 15 bases between. CDR1 is SNHLY and CDR2 is FYNNEI in the germline V gene. CDR3: CASSRAYRGQPQHF. CDR3 coding DNA: TGTGCCAGCAGCCGGGCATATAGGGGTCAGCCCCAGCATTTT.

The chain recombines TRBV5-4 with TRBJ1-2; D unresolved. The CDR3 has 11 residues. CDR1 and CDR2 from the germline V gene are SGHNT and YYREEE (reference sequence). Trimming removed 0 bases at V and 8 bases at J, with 5 bases between. The CDR3: CASSLGLGYTF. CDR3 coding DNA: TGTGCCAGCAGCTTGGGGCTGGGCTACACCTTC.

This clone is a singleton in its sample. CDR3 coding DNA: TGTGCCAGTAGCCAACAGGGGGCGAACACTGAAGCTTTCTTT. Protein product: CASSQQGANTEAFF. This rearrangement joins TRBV19 to TRBJ1-1, with 9 bases aligning to TRBD1. With 6 bases clipped from V and 1 base from J, the junction kept 3 bases outside the gene matches. Germline V CDR1 and CDR2: LNHDA, SQIVND (reference sequence). The CDR3 has 14 amino acids. Based on the CDR3 plus reference TRBV19 and TRBJ1-1, the full variable domain is DGGITQSPKYLFRKEGQNVTLSCEQNLNHDAMYWYRQDPGQGLRLIYYSQIVNDFQKGDIAEGYSVSREKKESFPLTVTSAQKNPTAFYLCASSQQGANTEAFFGQGTRLTVV.

The chain couples TRBV29-1 to TRBJ1-5; D ambiguous. CDR1 and CDR2 (germline): SQVTM, ANQGSEA. V was clipped by 4 bases and J by 5 bases, with 12 bases between them. CDR3 length equals 13 residues. This chain's CDR3 is CSVVGNWDQPQHF. The CDR3 DNA sequence: TGCAGCGTTGTTGGGAACTGGGATCAGCCCCAGCATTTT.

This sequence joins TRBV7-2 and TRBJ2-1, with a weak D call TRBD1 (6 bases). The CDR3 runs 14 residues. Trimming shortened V by 1 base and J by 6 bases, and 10 bases separated the two germline ends. Germline V gene lookup returns CDR1 SGHTA and CDR2 FQGNSA. The CDR3 sequence is CASSLVRRGNEQFF. CDR3 DNA sequence: TGTGCCAGCAGCTTAGTCCGCAGGGGCAATGAGCAGTTCTTC.

The chain has TRBV5-1 and TRBJ1-3; D perhaps matches TRBD1 (6 bases). The CDR3 length is 15 residues. Trimming removed 2 bases at V and 3 bases at J, with 12 bases between. From germline, CDR1 is SGHRS and CDR2 YFSETQ. The CDR3 loop is CASSFEQGFGNTIYF. The CDR3 DNA reads TGCGCCAGCAGCTTCGAACAGGGCTTTGGAAACACCATATATTTT.

This chain connects TRBV6-4 to TRBJ1-1; no clear D. V lost 3 bases, J lost 2 bases, and 7 bases lay in between. Germline V lookup: CDR1 MRHNA, CDR2 SNTAGT. CDR3 length: 13 amino acids. CDR3 in amino acids: CASSERFNTEAFF. The CDR3 DNA reads as TGTGCCAGCAGTGAACGGTTCAACACTGAAGCTTTCTTT.

V usage is TRBV7-3 and J usage is TRBJ2-3, with D possibly matching TRBD2 (7 bases). Trimming took off 5 bases at V and 7 bases at J, with 13 bases between the two ends. This CDR3 spans 13 amino acids. Germline CDR1 reads SGHTA; CDR2 reads FQGTGA. The CDR3 protein is CASSPGGAYTQYF. The CDR3 coding sequence is TGTGCCAGCAGCCCTGGGGGGGCCTATACGCAGTATTTT.

In this sample, this clone turned up a few times. The V call is TRBV30, the J call TRBJ1-3, with no clear D. The germline gives CDR1 GTSNPN, CDR2 SVGIG (reference sequence). Trimming shortened V by 0 bases and J by 0 bases, and 6 bases separated the two germline ends. CDR3 length: 14 amino acids. In DNA, the CDR3 is TGTGCCTGGAGTGTTAGCGGCTCTGGAAACACCATATATTTT. Translating it yields CAWSVSGSGNTIYF.

This chain links TRBV19 with TRBJ1-1, with a weak D call TRBD1 (6 bases). V dropped 4 bases and J dropped 3 bases, with 12 bases sitting between them. CDR1 is LNHDA and CDR2 is SQIVND in the germline V gene (reference sequence). This CDR3 region has 14 residues. The CDR3 region is CASSRRGPDTEAFF. Written as DNA, the CDR3 is TGTGCCAGTAGTAGACGGGGGCCGGACACTGAAGCTTTCTTT. Complete variable domain (other parts from reference TRBV19 and TRBJ1-1): DGGITQSPKYLFRKEGQNVTLSCEQNLNHDAMYWYRQDPGQGLRLIYYSQIVNDFQKGDIAEGYSVSREKKESFPLTVTSAQKNPTAFYLCASSRRGPDTEAFFGQGTRLTVV.

This chain joins TRBV5-1 and TRBJ2-7; D is possibly TRBD2 (5 bases). The germline V gene has CDR1 SGHRS and CDR2 YFSETQ. This CDR3 region has 16 residues. Between the trimmed V and J ends, which lost 0 bases and 4 bases, there was a span of 17 bases. The CDR3, as DNA: TGCGCCAGCAGCTTGGCCGCTCACGGGCGAGGGTACGAGCAGTACTTC. Its translation is CASSLAAHGRGYEQYF.